These T cell receptor beta chains were read from a single sample in a study of CD8+ T cells in alopecia areata. The data were produced by immunoSEQ multiplex PCR, yet TCRdb's version contains in-frame clones alone and is incomplete. The sample lists 210,000 or so clones, roughly 66% seen once, with approximately 1.2% in the top ten. The sequencing here drew on CD4+ T cells sorted from blood, taken around week 44, from a patient treated with tofacitinib. These receptors all come from a human donor with alopecia areata. The CDR3 runs from the conserved cysteine through the conserved F or W. A D gene is named only where the DNA matches it firmly. A row's size may be missing; if present it is once, few, many or a size class.

>TRBV9|NA|NA|TRBJ1-2
CASSVAAVTPYGYTF
TGTGCCAGCAGCGTAGCTGCAGTTACTCCCTATGGCTACACCTTC
>TRBV30|few|NA|TRBJ1-2
CAWSVRGGGANYGYTF
TGTGCCTGGAGTGTACGAGGAGGGGGAGCTAACTATGGCTACACCTTC
>TRBV7-3|NA|NA|TRBJ1-2
CASSLGGGYGYTF
TGTGCCAGCAGCTTAGGAGGTGGCTATGGCTACACCTTC
>TRBV29-1|few|NA|TRBJ2-5
CSVEPGEETQYF
TGCAGCGTTGAGCCGGGGGAAGAGACCCAGTACTTC
>TRBV11-2|NA|NA|TRBJ2-7
CASSLDLTRTYEQYF
TGTGCCAGCAGCTTAGATCTTACCAGAACCTACGAGCAGTACTTC
>TRBV2|NA|NA|TRBJ2-3
CASRITDTQYF
TGTGCCAGCAGAATCACAGATACGCAGTATTTT
>TRBV29-1|NA|NA|TRBJ1-2
CSVKRRLSDYGYTF
TGCAGCGTAAAGAGGCGGTTAAGCGACTATGGCTACACCTTC
>TRBV30|NA|NA|TRBJ1-2
CAWSVSLAGWGYGYTF
TGTGCCTGGAGTGTATCCCTCGCAGGGTGGGGCTATGGCTACACCTTC
>TRBV2|once|TRBD1|TRBJ1-2
CASSPSGTGGISNYGYTF
TGTGCCAGCAGTCCCTCCGGGACAGGGGGCATCTCCAACTATGGCTACACCTTC
>TRBV29-1|NA|TRBD1|TRBJ2-5
CSVKDRGRGETQYF
TGCAGCGTGAAGGACAGGGGGCGCGGGGAGACCCAGTACTTC
>TRBV2|NA|NA|TRBJ2-4
CASMAGLAKNIQYF
TGTGCCAGCATGGCAGGACTAGCCAAAAACATTCAGTACTTC
>TRBV29-1|NA|NA|TRBJ2-7
CSAVGRDEQYF
TGCAGCGCCGTCGGGCGCGACGAGCAGTACTTC
>TRBV30|few|NA|TRBJ2-3
CAWSPGHTDTQYF
TGTGCCTGGAGTCCCGGACACACAGATACGCAGTATTTT
>TRBV5-6|NA|NA|TRBJ2-7
CASSLGSRRPYEQYF
TGTGCCAGCAGCTTAGGATCCAGGAGACCCTACGAGCAGTACTTC
>TRBV10-2|once|TRBD1|TRBJ1-2
CASRGQGTGYGYTF
TGCGCCAGCAGGGGACAGGGTACCGGCTATGGCTACACCTTC
>TRBV29-1|NA|TRBD1|TRBJ2-4
CSVETGVNIQYF
TGCAGCGTTGAGACAGGGGTCAACATTCAGTACTTC
>TRBV5-1|NA|NA|TRBJ2-2
CASRLEAANTGELFF
TGCGCCAGCCGTCTTGAAGCGGCGAACACCGGGGAGCTGTTTTTT
>TRBV30|NA|NA|TRBJ1-1
CAWSIPTSTEAFF
TGTGCCTGGAGCATTCCCACCTCAACTGAAGCTTTCTTT
>TRBV7-6|NA|NA|TRBJ1-6
CASSPSSDSPLHF
TGTGCCAGCAGTCCGAGTTCGGATTCACCCCTCCACTTT
>TRBV4-3|few|TRBD1|TRBJ1-2
CASSQDQNDREVDGYTF
TGCGCCAGCAGCCAAGATCAGAATGACAGGGAGGTCGATGGCTACACCTTC
>TRBV30|few|TRBD1|TRBJ1-1
CAWSGGDRGGTEAFF
TGTGCCTGGAGTGGAGGGGACAGGGGGGGCACTGAAGCTTTCTTT
>TRBV29-1|NA|TRBD1|TRBJ1-1
CSVRDSWQNTEAFF
TGCAGCGTTCGGGACAGCTGGCAGAACACTGAAGCTTTCTTT
>TRBV5-1|few|NA|TRBJ2-3
CASSFGGRMTDTQYF
TGCGCCAGCAGCTTTGGGGGCCGAATGACAGATACGCAGTATTTT
>TRBV11-2|few|NA|TRBJ2-4
CASSRRPAKNIQYF
TGTGCCAGCAGCCGGCGGCCGGCCAAAAACATTCAGTACTTC
>TRBV29-1|NA|NA|TRBJ1-2
CSVRAGGDYGYTF
TGCAGCGTAAGGGCCGGCGGGGACTATGGCTACACCTTC
>TRBV4-3|NA|NA|TRBJ1-6
CASSQGTGPNSPLHF
TGCGCCAGCAGCCAAGGAACAGGTCCCAATTCACCCCTCCACTTT
>TRBV9|NA|TRBD1|TRBJ2-7
CASSEQGASYEQYF
TGTGCCAGCAGCGAACAGGGGGCCTCCTACGAGCAGTACTTC
>TRBV5-1|NA|TRBD2|TRBJ2-1
CASSLPSGGARSEQFF
TGCGCCAGCAGCTTGCCTAGCGGGGGGGCCCGGAGTGAGCAGTTCTTC
>TRBV29-1|NA|NA|TRBJ1-1
CSVGPSNTEAFF
TGCAGCGTCGGACCCTCGAACACTGAAGCTTTCTTT
>TRBV25-1|once|NA|TRBJ2-2
CASSVIGAKAGELFF
TGTGCCAGCAGTGTGATCGGGGCCAAGGCCGGGGAGCTGTTTTTT
>TRBV6-1|few|NA|TRBJ2-6
CASSEGPLISGANVLTF
TGTGCCAGCAGTGAAGGGCCCCTTATCTCTGGGGCCAACGTCCTGACTTTC
>TRBV5-4|NA|NA|TRBJ2-7
CASSLVDSYEQYF
TGTGCCAGCAGCTTGGTGGATTCCTACGAGCAGTACTTC
>TRBV2|NA|NA|TRBJ2-2
CASSESWVTGELFF
TGTGCCAGCAGTGAATCTTGGGTTACCGGGGAGCTGTTTTTT
>TRBV18|NA|NA|TRBJ2-1
CASSPRDNEQFF
TGTGCCAGCTCACCACGGGACAATGAGCAGTTCTTC
>TRBV4-3|NA|NA|TRBJ1-5
CASSRITWEPQHF
TGCGCCAGCAGCCGCATCACATGGGAGCCCCAGCATTTT
>TRBV27|NA|NA|TRBJ1-2
CASRTPKGYGYTF
TGTGCCAGCAGAACACCGAAAGGCTATGGCTACACCTTC
>TRBV7-2|NA|NA|TRBJ2-3
CASSFSHRDTQYF
TGTGCCAGCAGCTTTTCTCACAGAGATACGCAGTATTTT
>TRBV2|NA|NA|TRBJ1-1
CASSESPAGDTEAFF
TGTGCCAGCAGTGAATCACCTGCAGGGGACACTGAAGCTTTCTTT
>TRBV11-3|NA|NA|TRBJ1-4
CASSSGTGDEKLFF
TGTGCCAGCAGCTCCGGGACGGGAGATGAAAAACTGTTTTTT
>TRBV12-5|NA|NA|TRBJ1-6
CASGLMDYNSPLHF
TGTGCTAGTGGTTTAATGGACTATAATTCACCCCTCCACTTT
>TRBV19|NA|TRBD1|TRBJ1-2
CASTAGGIYGYTF
TGTGCCAGTACCGCAGGGGGGATCTATGGCTACACCTTC
>TRBV4-3|once|NA|TRBJ2-6
CASSLSSGANVLTF
TGCGCCAGCAGCCTTTCATCTGGGGCCAACGTCCTGACTTTC